The 25 T cell receptor beta chains listed next were all sequenced from one sample in a study of cytomegalovirus exposure and HLA in healthy donors. Primers for the PCR totalled 60 Vbeta and 13 Jbeta. The table came from immunoSEQ multiplex PCR; TCRdb's copy has only in-frame clones and leaves some out. The sample lists under 200,000 clones, 65% to 80% occurring once. The source material was PBMCs. These receptors were obtained from a woman between 50 and 59 years old in good health and CMV-seropositive.

The V gene is TRBV20-1, the J gene TRBJ1-2; D uncertain. V lost 1 base, J lost 6 bases, and 6 bases lay in between. Germline V gives CDR1 DFQATT, CDR2 SNEGSKA (reference sequence). The CDR3 length is 11 residues. The CDR3 reads CSARGSNGYTF. CDR3 in DNA: TGCAGTGCTAGAGGCAGTAATGGCTACACCTTC.

The V call is TRBV6-5, the J call TRBJ1-2; D gene unclear. V was trimmed by 6 bases and J by 7 bases, leaving 18 bases between them. The CDR3 consists of 14 residues. Germline lookup yields CDR1 MNHEY and CDR2 SVGAGI. The DNA of the CDR3 is TGTGCCAGCAGGAGCGGACTGGGAATGAGTGGCTACACCTTC. Translating gives CASRSGLGMSGYTF.

The V gene is TRBV2, the J gene TRBJ2-7; 7 bases match TRBD1. V lost 6 bases and J lost 1; bases outside the gene matches: 9. Germline loops: CDR1 SNHLY, CDR2 FYNNEI. The CDR3 contains 15 residues. In nucleotides, the CDR3 is TGTGCCAGCAGCGGACGACAGGGAATTTCCTACGAGCAGTACTTC. This encodes CASSGRQGISYEQYF. Looking up the rest from reference TRBV2 and TRBJ2-7 gives the full variable domain: EPEVTQTPSHQVTQMGQEVILRCVPISNHLYFYWYRQILGQKVEFLVSFYNNEISEKSEIFDDQFSVERPDGSNFTLKIRSTKLEDSAMYFCASSGRQGISYEQYFGPGTRLTVT.

The chain is built from TRBV7-2 and TRBJ1-2; D remains ambiguous. CDR1 and CDR2 from the germline V gene are SGHTA and FQGNSA. Trimming took off 3 bases at V and 3 bases at J, with 14 bases between the two ends. This CDR3 contains 15 residues. The CDR3 DNA follows: TGTGCCAGCAGCTTTGGGCTTTTGTTGGACTATGGCTACACCTTC. It specifies CASSFGLLLDYGYTF.

The chain employs TRBV7-9 and TRBJ1-2, with 8 bases matching TRBD1. V lost 5 bases and J lost 4; bases outside the gene matches: 9. This CDR3 comprises 15 residues. CDR1 SEHNR and CDR2 FQNEAQ come from the germline V gene (reference sequence). The CDR3 is CASSQDRDTSYGYTF. The CDR3 DNA sequence: TGTGCCAGCAGCCAGGACAGGGATACCTCCTATGGCTACACCTTC.

This chain connects TRBV6-1 to TRBJ2-2; 10 bases fit TRBD2. This CDR3 is 15 amino acids long. Germline V lookup: CDR1 MNHNS, CDR2 SASEGT. The J segment lost 3 bases and the V segment lost 2 bases, leaving 0 bases of the junction unmatched. The CDR3 nucleotides read TGTGCCAGCAGTGAACTAGCGGGAGACACCGGGGAGCTGTTTTTT. Translating it yields CASSELAGDTGELFF.

The chain combines TRBV19 with TRBJ2-5; 7 bases agree with TRBD1. The CDR3 is made up of 15 amino acids. Germline V gene lookup returns CDR1 LNHDA and CDR2 SQIVND (reference sequence). V was pared by 6 bases and J by 3 bases, with 10 bases of the junction left unmatched. CDR3 sequence: CASSGNRGGEETQYF. The CDR3 coding sequence is TGTGCCAGTAGCGGAAACAGAGGGGGCGAAGAGACCCAGTACTTC.

The CDR3, as DNA: TGTGCCAGCAGCTTGGTGGCAGGGCCAACCTACGAGCAGTACTTC. Encoded protein: CASSLVAGPTYEQYF. The V gene is TRBV5-5, the J gene TRBJ2-7; D perhaps matches TRBD1 (5 bases). This CDR3 is 15 amino acids long. The germline gives CDR1 SGHKS, CDR2 YYEKEE (reference sequence). The V gene lost 0 bases and the J gene lost 2 bases, with 12 bases spanning the gap.

The chain uses TRBV6-1 and TRBJ2-2; TRBD1 matches at 7 bases. The V gene end was trimmed by 11 bases and the J gene end by 7 bases; junction bases not matched to a gene: 13. CDR3 length: 14 amino acids. Germline lookup yields CDR1 MNHNS and CDR2 SASEGT. The CDR3 loop is CAGNRGVAIGELFF. In DNA, the CDR3 is TGTGCCGGAAACAGGGGAGTGGCCATCGGGGAGCTGTTTTTT.

The V and J genes are TRBV28 and TRBJ1-5; a weak D match, TRBD1 (6 bases). From germline, CDR1 is MDHEN and CDR2 SYDVKM. Trimming removed 8 bases from V and 6 bases from J, with 17 bases in between. This CDR3 has 14 amino acids. The CDR3 spells CASEWGRARQPQHF. The CDR3 region has the DNA TGTGCCAGCGAATGGGGGCGCGCGCGTCAGCCCCAGCATTTT.

The CDR3, as DNA: TGCGCCAGCAGCCCCGGGGGACAGTTGAACACTGAAGCTTTCTTT. Residues: CASSPGGQLNTEAFF. The rearrangement uses TRBV5-1 and TRBJ1-1, with 7 bases that match TRBD1. Looked up from germline, CDR1 is SGHRS and CDR2 is YFSETQ. The CDR3 is 15 amino acids. With V trimmed by 4 bases and J by 0 bases, 6 bases remained unmatched.

A single count supports this clone. This rearrangement joins TRBV2 to TRBJ2-7; a possible D gene is TRBD1 (6 bases). Trimming took off 4 bases at V and 4 bases at J, with 8 bases between the two ends. Germline lookup yields CDR1 SNHLY and CDR2 FYNNEI. The CDR3 has 12 amino acids. CDR3 sequence (DNA): TGTGCCAGCAGTGGACAGGTTTACGAGCAGTACTTC. Residues: CASSGQVYEQYF. Combining the CDR3 with reference TRBV2 and TRBJ2-7 gives the whole variable domain EPEVTQTPSHQVTQMGQEVILRCVPISNHLYFYWYRQILGQKVEFLVSFYNNEISEKSEIFDDQFSVERPDGSNFTLKIRSTKLEDSAMYFCASSGQVYEQYFGPGTRLTVT.

The J gene is TRBJ1-6, the V gene TRBV6-6; a weak D match, TRBD1 (5 bases). Trimming pared 11 bases from V and 9 bases from J, leaving 23 bases between. CDR3 length: 15 residues. The germline gives CDR1 MNHNY, CDR2 SVGAGI (reference sequence). DNA for the CDR3: TGTGCCTGCCGGGCAGGGACGGGGGGACGTTCACCCCTCCACTTT. It specifies CACRAGTGGRSPLHF.

The chain carries TRBV11-2 and TRBJ2-3; 13 nucleotides agree with TRBD2. Trimming removed 4 bases from V and 4 bases from J; junction bases left unmatched: 8. Germline CDR1 is SGHAT and CDR2 is FQNNGV. This CDR3 spans 17 amino acids. CDR3 protein: CASSSGLAGVGPDTQYF. The CDR3 nucleotides are TGTGCCAGCAGCTCTGGACTAGCGGGAGTGGGGCCAGATACGCAGTATTTT.

This chain connects TRBV2 to TRBJ1-1; D is perhaps TRBD1 (6 bases). CDR1 SNHLY and CDR2 FYNNEI come from the germline V gene. The CDR3 covers 13 residues. The V gene lost 6 bases and the J gene lost 0 bases, with 8 bases spanning the gap. The CDR3 region has the DNA TGTGCCAGCAGGGGGACACTGAACACTGAAGCTTTCTTT. Its protein is CASRGTLNTEAFF.

This chain connects TRBV11-3 to TRBJ2-7; 10 bases are shared with TRBD2. CDR3 length: 15 amino acids. Trimming took 5 bases from V and 0 from J; bases not matched to a gene: 4. Germline V gives CDR1 SGHNT, CDR2 YENEEA. Written as DNA, the CDR3 is TGTGCCAGCAGCCATACTAGCGGGGACTCCTACGAGCAGTACTTC. This encodes CASSHTSGDSYEQYF.

The rearrangement joins TRBV11-1 to TRBJ1-1; 9 positions agree with TRBD1. CDR1 and CDR2 from the germline V gene are SGHAT and FQDESV (reference sequence). Germline trimming cut 4 bases from V and 3 bases from J; bases unmatched to any gene: 6. CDR3 size: 15 residues. The CDR3 DNA sequence: TGTGCCAGCAGCTCGACAGGGGGTCAATACACTGAAGCTTTCTTT. It is translated as CASSSTGGQYTEAFF.

This sequence joins TRBV18 and TRBJ2-7, with 8 nucleotides matching TRBD2. Germline CDR1 and CDR2: KGHSH and LQKENI. V trimming: 2 bases; J trimming: 2 bases; junction bases outside the gene matches: 5. The CDR3 loop spans 15 amino acids. The DNA for the CDR3 is TGTGCCAGCTCACCAAGACTAGCGAAGACCTACGAGCAGTACTTC. It encodes CASSPRLAKTYEQYF. Full variable domain (rest looked up from reference TRBV18 and TRBJ2-7): NAGVMQNPRHLVRRRGQEARLRCSPMKGHSHVYWYRQLPEEGLKFMVYLQKENIIDESGMPKERFSAEFPKEGPSILRIQQVVRGDSAAYFCASSPRLAKTYEQYFGPGTRLTVT.

This chain joins TRBV4-3 and TRBJ2-7; 9 bases line up with TRBD1. This CDR3 comprises 15 residues. The ends lost 4 bases at V and 4 bases at J; junction bases unmatched: 8. Germline V gene sequence: CDR1 LGHNA, CDR2 YSLEER. CDR3 bases: TGCGCCAGCAGCCCCGGGACAGGGTTGAAATACGAGCAGTACTTC. It yields the protein CASSPGTGLKYEQYF.

CDR3: CASSLAGGLTFEQYF. DNA of the CDR3: TGTGCCAGCAGCTTAGCGGGAGGCCTCACCTTCGAGCAGTACTTC. The V call is TRBV7-2, the J call TRBJ2-7, with D perhaps TRBD2 (6 bases). Trimming removed 0 bases from V and 6 bases from J, with 15 bases in between. The germline V gene has CDR1 SGHTA and CDR2 FQGNSA. The CDR3 has 15 amino acids.

V and J are TRBV19 and TRBJ2-2; 14 bases are shared with TRBD2. Trimming cost V 3 bases and J 7 bases; bases outside gene matches: 10. This CDR3 has 18 residues. Per germline, CDR1 LNHDA and CDR2 SQIVND (reference sequence). The CDR3 DNA is TGTGCCAGTAGTATTGGGACTAGCGGGGGCCCACCCCACGGGGAGCTGTTTTTT. It specifies CASSIGTSGGPPHGELFF.

The chain has TRBV19 and TRBJ2-3, with 7 bases that match TRBD2. Germline loops: CDR1 LNHDA, CDR2 SQIVND (reference sequence). J was trimmed by 2 bases and V by 3 bases; bases with no gene match: 11. The CDR3 is 17 amino acids. In DNA form, the CDR3 reads TGTGCCAGTAGTATGGGGCGGGAGTGGGCCACCACAGATACGCAGTATTTT. Its protein product is CASSMGREWATTDTQYF.

The rearrangement joins TRBV7-2 to TRBJ2-1; 14 bases fit TRBD2. Looked up from germline, CDR1 is SGHTA and CDR2 is FQGNSA. The length of the CDR3 is 14 residues. V lost 9 bases to trimming and J lost 9 bases; unmatched junction nucleotides: 7. The chain's CDR3 is CARRGLAGDGEQFF. The CDR3 DNA follows: TGTGCCAGGCGGGGACTAGCGGGAGACGGTGAGCAGTTCTTC. The variable domain in full, with the rest retrieved from reference TRBV7-2 and TRBJ2-1, is GAGVSQSPSNKVTEKGKDVELRCDPISGHTALYWYRQSLGQGLEFLIYFQGNSAPDKSGLPSDRFSAERTGGSVSTLTIQRTQQEDSAVYLCARRGLAGDGEQFFGPGTRLTVL.

The chain employs TRBV11-2 and TRBJ2-3, with a possible D match to TRBD1 (6 bases). Looked up from germline, CDR1 is SGHAT and CDR2 is FQNNGV. The CDR3 covers 14 residues. Trimming left V 3 bases short and J 5 bases short, with 12 bases between. CDR3: CASSFTGIGDTQYF. In DNA, the CDR3 is TGTGCCAGCAGCTTCACAGGGATCGGAGATACGCAGTATTTT.

The CDR3 reads CASSRRTGGADTQYF. The CDR3 nucleotides are TGTGCCAGCAGCCGACGGACAGGGGGGGCGGATACGCAGTATTTT. The chain uses TRBV4-2 and TRBJ2-3; TRBD1 agrees at 10 bases. The ends lost 4 bases at V and 6 bases at J; junction bases unmatched: 7. The CDR3 is made up of 15 amino acids. Per the germline V gene, CDR1 is LGHNA and CDR2 is YNFKEQ.